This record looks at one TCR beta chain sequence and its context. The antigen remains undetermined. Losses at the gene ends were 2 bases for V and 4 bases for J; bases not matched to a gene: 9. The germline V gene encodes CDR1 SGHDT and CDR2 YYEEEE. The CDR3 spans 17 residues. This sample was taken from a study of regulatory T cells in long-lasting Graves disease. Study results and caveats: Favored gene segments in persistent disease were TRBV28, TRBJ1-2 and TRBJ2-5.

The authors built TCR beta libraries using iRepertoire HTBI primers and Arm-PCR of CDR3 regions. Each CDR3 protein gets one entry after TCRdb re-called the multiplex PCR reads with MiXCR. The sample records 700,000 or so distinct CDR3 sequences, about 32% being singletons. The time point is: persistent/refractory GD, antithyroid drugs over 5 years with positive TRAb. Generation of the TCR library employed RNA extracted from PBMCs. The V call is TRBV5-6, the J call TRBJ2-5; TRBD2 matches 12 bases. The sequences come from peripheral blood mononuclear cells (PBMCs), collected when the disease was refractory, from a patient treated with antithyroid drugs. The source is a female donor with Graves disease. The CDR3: CASSFEGLAGNLETQYF. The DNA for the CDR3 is TGTGCCAGCAGCTTCGAAGGACTAGCGGGAAATCTAGAGACCCAGTACTTC.